This TCR beta chain was sequenced for a study of blood T cells in healthy people across ages. The CDR3 length is 18 residues. Trimming at V came to 1 base and at J to 2 bases, leaving 13 bases not matched to a gene. CDR1 and CDR2 from the germline V gene are SGHRS and YFSETQ. This clonotype showed up just a few times. Together with a sample-barcoded 5' primer, a J-beta primer mix was included in a second PCR lasting about 6 to 11 cycles. Each CDR3 protein gets one entry after TCRdb re-called the 5' RACE reads with MiXCR. The sample holds roughly 2 million distinct CDR3 sequences, approximately 50% seen once.

The clonotype comes from a middle-aged woman in good health. The V and J genes are TRBV5-1 and TRBJ2-3; 7 bases match TRBD1. The source material was blood. The CDR3 loop reads CASSLYGTGTAVTDTQYF. CDR3 sequence (DNA): TGCGCCAGCAGCTTGTACGGTACCGGGACAGCTGTCACAGATACGCAGTATTTT.